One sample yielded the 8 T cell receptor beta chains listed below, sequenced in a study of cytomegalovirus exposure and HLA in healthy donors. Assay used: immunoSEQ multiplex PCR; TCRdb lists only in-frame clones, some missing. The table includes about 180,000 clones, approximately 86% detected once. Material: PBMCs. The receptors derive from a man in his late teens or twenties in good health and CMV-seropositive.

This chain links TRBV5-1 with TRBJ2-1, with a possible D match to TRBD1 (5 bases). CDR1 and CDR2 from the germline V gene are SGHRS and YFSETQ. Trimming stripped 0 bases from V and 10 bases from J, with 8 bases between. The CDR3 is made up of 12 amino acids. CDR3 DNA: TGCGCCAGCAGCTTGGGGACATACGAGCAGTTCTTC. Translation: CASSLGTYEQFF.

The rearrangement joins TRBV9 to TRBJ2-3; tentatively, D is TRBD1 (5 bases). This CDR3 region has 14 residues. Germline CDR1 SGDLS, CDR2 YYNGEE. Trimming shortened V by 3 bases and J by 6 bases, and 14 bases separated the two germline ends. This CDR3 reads CASSGGPTVDTQYF. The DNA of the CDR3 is TGTGCCAGCAGCGGGGGCCCTACGGTGGATACGCAGTATTTT.

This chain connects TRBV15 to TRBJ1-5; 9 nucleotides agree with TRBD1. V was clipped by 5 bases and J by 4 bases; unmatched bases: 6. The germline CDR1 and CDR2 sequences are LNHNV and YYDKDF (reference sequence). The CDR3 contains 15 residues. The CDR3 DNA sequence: TGTGCCACCAGCCTCGAACAGGGGGCAAATCAGCCCCAGCATTTT. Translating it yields CATSLEQGANQPQHF.

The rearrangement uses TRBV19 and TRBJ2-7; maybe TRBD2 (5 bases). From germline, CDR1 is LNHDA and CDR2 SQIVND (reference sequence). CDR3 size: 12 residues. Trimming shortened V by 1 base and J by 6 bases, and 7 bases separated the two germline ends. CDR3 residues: CASSIGAGEQYF. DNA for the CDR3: TGTGCCAGTAGTATAGGGGCGGGCGAGCAGTACTTC.

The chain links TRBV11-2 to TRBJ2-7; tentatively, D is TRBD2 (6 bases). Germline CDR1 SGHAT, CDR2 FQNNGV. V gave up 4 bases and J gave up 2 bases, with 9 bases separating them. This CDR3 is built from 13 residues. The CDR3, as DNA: TGTGCCAGCAGCTCCGGGAGTCCCTACGAGCAGTACTTC. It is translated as CASSSGSPYEQYF. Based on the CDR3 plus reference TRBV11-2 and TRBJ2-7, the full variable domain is EAGVAQSPRYKIIEKRQSVAFWCNPISGHATLYWYQQILGQGPKLLIQFQNNGVVDDSQLPKDRFSAERLKGVDSTLKIQPAKLEDSAVYLCASSSGSPYEQYFGPGTRLTVT.

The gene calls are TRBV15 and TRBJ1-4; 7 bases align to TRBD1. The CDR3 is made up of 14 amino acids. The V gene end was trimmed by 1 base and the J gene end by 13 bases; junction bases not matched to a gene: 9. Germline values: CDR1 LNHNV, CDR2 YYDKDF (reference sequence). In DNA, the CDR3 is TGTGCCACCAGCAGAGTTACAGGGGCGGTAAGACTGTTTTTT. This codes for CATSRVTGAVRLFF.

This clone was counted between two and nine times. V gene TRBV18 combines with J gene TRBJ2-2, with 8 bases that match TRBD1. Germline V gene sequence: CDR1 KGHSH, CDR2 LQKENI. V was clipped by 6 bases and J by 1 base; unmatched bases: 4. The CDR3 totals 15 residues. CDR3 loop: CASSLGTGNTGELFF. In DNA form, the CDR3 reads TGTGCCAGCTCGCTCGGGACAGGGAACACCGGGGAGCTGTTTTTT. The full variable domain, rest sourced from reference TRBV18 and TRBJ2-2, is NAGVMQNPRHLVRRRGQEARLRCSPMKGHSHVYWYRQLPEEGLKFMVYLQKENIIDESGMPKERFSAEFPKEGPSILRIQQVVRGDSAAYFCASSLGTGNTGELFFGEGSRLTVL.

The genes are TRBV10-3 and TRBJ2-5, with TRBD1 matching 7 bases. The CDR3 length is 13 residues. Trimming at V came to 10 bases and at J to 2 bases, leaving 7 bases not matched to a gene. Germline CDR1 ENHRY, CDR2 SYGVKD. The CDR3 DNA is TGTGCCACAGCCGGGACAGCTCAAGAGACCCAGTACTTC. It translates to CATAGTAQETQYF.